There are a few counts of the clone carrying this T cell receptor beta chain. Its antigen is as yet unknown. The source of the sample is a study of T cell repertoires in cytomegalovirus infection. Study at large: Public TCR beta signatures provided an indication of both CMV infection and a matching HLA type.

TCRdb passed the reads through MiXCR, listing each CDR3 protein once. The repertoire holds 550,000 to 700,000 distinct CDR3 sequences, with over 35% as singletons. V lost 3 bases and J lost 2, with 10 bases in between. This CDR3 is 15 amino acids long. Germline V gives CDR1 KGHSH, CDR2 LQKENI. The J gene is TRBJ2-2, the V gene TRBV18; tentatively, D is TRBD1 (5 bases). This TCR derives from a human donor in good health (CMV status not recorded). Some clones in this sample may be carry-over from other donors' samples. The source material was cultured PBMCs, sampled from culture after CMV antigen stimulation. CDR3 sequence (DNA): TGTGCCAGCTCACCTCGGACACCTAACACCGGGGAGCTGTTTTTT. Its translation is CASSPRTPNTGELFF.